One sample yielded the 30 T cell receptor beta chains listed below, sequenced in a study of blood T cell repertoires in COVID-19 (dated by TCRdb to the early 2020s). Library preparation used the immunoSEQ multiplex PCR assay. TCRdb limited this immuneACCESS table to in-frame rearrangements with V and J called. A share of clones is missing; checked studies link under half to unresolved V genes, and the rest is unexplained. The sample has about 220,000 clones on record, about 85% of them singletons. Of the sample, roughly 2.6% is held by the ten largest clones. The sequencing input was peripheral blood. These receptors came from a man aged 45-65 years who had recovered from COVID-19.

The chain carries TRBV18 and TRBJ2-5; 8 nucleotides align to TRBD1. CDR1 and CDR2 from the germline V gene are KGHSH and LQKENI. The CDR3 consists of 15 residues. With V trimmed by 2 bases and J by 1 base, 3 bases remained unmatched. Here the CDR3 DNA reads TGTGCCAGCTCACCAGGACAGGGATCCCAAGAGACCCAGTACTTC. Amino acids: CASSPGQGSQETQYF.

The genes are TRBV7-8 and TRBJ1-1, with TRBD1 matching 7 bases. Germline V CDR1 and CDR2: SGHVS, FQNEAQ. The trim removed 5 bases at V and 1 base at J, leaving 10 bases unmatched. The CDR3 extends over 16 amino acids. The CDR3 region is CASSANGRTGNTEAFF. The CDR3 DNA is TGTGCCAGCAGCGCAAACGGTCGGACAGGGAACACTGAAGCTTTCTTT.

This clone was counted once. The chain is built from TRBV12-3 or TRBV12-4 and TRBJ2-3; 7 nucleotides line up with TRBD1. The CDR3 spans 13 residues. The V segment lost 3 bases and the J segment 5 bases; nucleotides outside the gene matches: 2. CDR3 sequence reads: CASSLRQGDTQYF. The CDR3 DNA reads as TGTGCCAGCAGTTTGAGACAGGGAGATACGCAGTATTTT.

The chain recombines TRBV27 with TRBJ2-1, with D possibly TRBD2 on 6 matching bases. This CDR3 is 16 amino acids long. Germline V gene data show CDR1 as MNHEY and CDR2 as SMNVEV (reference sequence). The germline V and J ends were trimmed by 5 bases and 0 bases, with 14 bases remaining between them. CDR3: CASSPRDSSSYNEQFF. The CDR3 region has the DNA TGTGCCAGCAGTCCCCGGGACTCCAGCTCCTACAATGAGCAGTTCTTC.

The gene calls are TRBV28 and TRBJ2-7; 11 nucleotides agree with TRBD2. The V and J ends lost 1 base and 4 bases, in that order; junction bases with no gene match: 9. CDR3 length: 17 residues. Looked up from germline, CDR1 is MDHEN and CDR2 is SYDVKM. This CDR3 is CASSLFRGTSGLYEQYF. The CDR3 nucleotides are TGTGCCAGCAGTTTATTCAGAGGGACTAGCGGCCTATACGAGCAGTACTTC.

The chain uses TRBV5-1 and TRBJ2-1; 7 bases agree with TRBD2. The ends lost 7 bases at V and 10 bases at J; junction bases unmatched: 14. Germline CDR1 SGHRS, CDR2 YFSETQ. There are 14 residues in the CDR3. CDR3 in amino acids: CASLGTTGVGEQFF. The CDR3 bases are TGCGCCAGCCTCGGGACTACCGGGGTCGGAGAGCAGTTCTTC.

The chain has TRBV7-8 and TRBJ2-6; 10 nucleotides match TRBD1. Looked up from germline, CDR1 is SGHVS and CDR2 is FQNEAQ. CDR3 length: 18 amino acids. Unmatched junction bases numbered 7, after V lost 5 bases and J lost 0 bases. CDR3 sequence: CASSPRTGGLSGANVLTF. The CDR3 DNA reads as TGTGCCAGCAGCCCCCGGACAGGGGGTCTCTCTGGGGCCAACGTCCTGACTTTC. Full variable domain (rest looked up from reference TRBV7-8 and TRBJ2-6): GAGVSQSPRYKVAKRGQDVALRCDPISGHVSLFWYQQALGQGPEFLTYFQNEAQLDKSGLPSDRFFAERPEGSVSTLKIQRTQQEDSAVYLCASSPRTGGLSGANVLTFGAGSRLTVL.

The chain couples TRBV9 to TRBJ1-2; the match to TRBD1 covers 10 bases. Germline-derived CDR1 and CDR2 are SGDLS and YYNGEE. The J segment lost 9 bases and the V segment lost 5 bases, leaving 19 bases of the junction unmatched. The CDR3 has 17 amino acids. In DNA form, the CDR3 reads TGTGCCAGCAGACCTCTATCCGGGACAGGGGATCGTTATAGCTACACCTTC. It specifies CASRPLSGTGDRYSYTF.

This clone was counted once. J is TRBJ2-5 and V is TRBV27; 9 bases align to TRBD2. The germline V gene has CDR1 MNHEY and CDR2 SMNVEV (reference sequence). V lost 6 bases and J lost 7; bases outside the gene matches: 9. CDR3 length: 14 residues. The CDR3 protein is CASRLSGSRVTQYF. Here the CDR3 DNA reads TGTGCCAGCAGACTTAGCGGGAGCCGGGTGACCCAGTACTTC.

The chain employs TRBV12-3 or TRBV12-4 and TRBJ1-1; no clear D. The CDR3 extends over 13 amino acids. Trimming shortened V by 2 bases and J by 3 bases, and 7 bases separated the two germline ends. CDR3 DNA: TGTGCCAGCAGTTTATCGAGGGACACTGAAGCTTTCTTT. It specifies CASSLSRDTEAFF.

The chain's CDR3 is CASSISPGQGPIGADTQYF. As DNA, the CDR3 is TGTGCCAGTAGTATCTCTCCGGGACAGGGCCCAATTGGGGCAGATACGCAGTATTTT. The rearrangement uses TRBV19 and TRBJ2-3; 9 nucleotides agree with TRBD1. The germline V gene encodes CDR1 LNHDA and CDR2 SQIVND (reference sequence). V lost 3 bases and J lost 4; bases outside the gene matches: 17. The CDR3 covers 19 residues.

The rearrangement uses TRBV29-1 and TRBJ2-1; the D gene is possibly TRBD2 (6 bases). Germline CDR1 reads SQVTM; CDR2 reads ANQGSEA. Trimming left V 7 bases short and J 8 bases short, with 15 bases between. There are 12 residues in the CDR3. CDR3 DNA: TGCAGCGCACAACTAGCATCCCATGAGCAGTTCTTC. It translates to CSAQLASHEQFF.

This chain joins TRBV5-1 and TRBJ2-1; 12 bases agree with TRBD2. This CDR3 has 15 residues. Germline V gene data show CDR1 as SGHRS and CDR2 as YFSETQ. Losses at the gene ends were 5 bases for V and 6 bases for J; bases not matched to a gene: 6. The CDR3 protein is CASSRLAGVGNEQFF. CDR3 sequence (DNA): TGCGCCAGCAGTCGACTAGCGGGAGTGGGCAATGAGCAGTTCTTC.

The chain carries TRBV7-6 and TRBJ2-7, with 8 nucleotides matching TRBD2. The CDR3 consists of 14 residues. CDR1 is SGHVS, CDR2 FNYEAQ, per germline. With V trimmed by 5 bases and J by 4 bases, 7 bases remained unmatched. For the CDR3, the DNA is TGTGCCAGCAGCCGAGGGACTAGGGGGTACGAGCAGTACTTC. Its protein is CASSRGTRGYEQYF.

This clone has a handful of counts. The chain has TRBV7-8 and TRBJ2-1; 10 bases are a match to TRBD2. Germline V gene data show CDR1 as SGHVS and CDR2 as FQNEAQ. There are 14 residues in the CDR3. With V trimmed by 2 bases and J by 9 bases, 4 bases remained unmatched. CDR3: CASSLSGRAGEQFF. DNA of the CDR3: TGTGCCAGCAGCTTAAGCGGGAGGGCCGGTGAGCAGTTCTTC.

The chain uses TRBV20-1 and TRBJ2-5; the D is unclear. Per the germline V gene, CDR1 is DFQATT and CDR2 is SNEGSKA (reference sequence). The V end was cut by 5 bases, the J end by 5 bases, with 9 bases between. The CDR3 consists of 11 residues. The CDR3 reads CSAVDIETQYF. CDR3 sequence (DNA): TGCAGTGCTGTAGATATTGAGACCCAGTACTTC.

This clone was picked up a small number of times. The chain has TRBV27 and TRBJ1-6, with D possibly being TRBD1 (6 bases). Germline V gene data show CDR1 as MNHEY and CDR2 as SMNVEV (reference sequence). Trimming took off 2 bases at V and 4 bases at J, with 6 bases between the two ends. CDR3 length: 14 amino acids. CDR3 sequence: CASSLRGYNSPLHF. The CDR3 coding sequence is TGTGCCAGCAGTTTAAGGGGGTATAATTCACCCCTCCACTTT.

CDR3 DNA sequence: TGTGCCAGCAGTTTACGGGTACAGGGGGGCTATGGCTACACCTTC. This encodes CASSLRVQGGYGYTF. The chain combines TRBV27 with TRBJ1-2; 8 bases align to TRBD1. This CDR3 comprises 15 residues. Losses at the gene ends were 2 bases for V and 4 bases for J; bases not matched to a gene: 6. The germline CDR1 and CDR2 sequences are MNHEY and SMNVEV (reference sequence).

This chain connects TRBV19 to TRBJ2-7, with D tentatively TRBD1 (6 bases). The CDR3 has 14 amino acids. V gave up 5 bases and J gave up 5 bases, with 16 bases separating them. Germline-derived CDR1 and CDR2 are LNHDA and SQIVND (reference sequence). CDR3 residues: CASSGTRKQNEQYF. CDR3 coding DNA: TGTGCCAGTAGTGGGACAAGGAAACAAAACGAGCAGTACTTC. Full variable domain (missing parts from reference TRBV19 and TRBJ2-7): DGGITQSPKYLFRKEGQNVTLSCEQNLNHDAMYWYRQDPGQGLRLIYYSQIVNDFQKGDIAEGYSVSREKKESFPLTVTSAQKNPTAFYLCASSGTRKQNEQYFGPGTRLTVT.

This clone has just a few counts. The chain employs TRBV2 and TRBJ2-7; 7 bases agree with TRBD2. This CDR3 is 14 amino acids long. CDR1 and CDR2 (germline): SNHLY, FYNNEI. Trimming at V came to 8 bases and at J to 0 bases, leaving 7 bases not matched to a gene. The CDR3 nucleotides read TGTGCCAGCTTGTGGGTAGCGGGCTCCTACGAGCAGTACTTC. Protein: CASLWVAGSYEQYF.

This clone came up once. The chain combines TRBV5-1 with TRBJ2-3; D is undetermined. Per germline, CDR1 SGHRS and CDR2 YFSETQ. V dropped 2 bases and J dropped 2 bases, with 6 bases sitting between them. The CDR3 spans 13 residues. CDR3 nucleotides: TGCGCCAGCAGCTTTACTTTCACAGATACGCAGTATTTT. Its protein product is CASSFTFTDTQYF.

CDR3 nucleotide sequence: TGCGCCAGCAGGACCGGGACAGGGAACGGAAACACCATATATTTT. Protein sequence: CASRTGTGNGNTIYF. This chain links TRBV10-2 with TRBJ1-3; TRBD1 matches at 9 bases. The CDR3 consists of 15 residues. The V gene end was trimmed by 6 bases and the J gene end by 4 bases; junction bases not matched to a gene: 7. Germline assignment: CDR1 WSHSY and CDR2 SAAADI.

V and J are TRBV19 and TRBJ2-3; TRBD2 matches at 7 bases. CDR1 LNHDA and CDR2 SQIVND come from the germline V gene (reference sequence). V lost 6 bases, J lost 4 bases, and 10 bases stayed unmatched. This CDR3 is 15 amino acids long. The CDR3 DNA follows: TGTGCCAGTAGAGGGACCTTAGCGGGCCCAGATACGCAGTATTTT. Amino acids: CASRGTLAGPDTQYF.

The table lists this clone with a few counts. The rearrangement joins TRBV6-5 to TRBJ1-4, with D perhaps matching TRBD1 (6 bases). CDR1 is MNHEY and CDR2 is SVGAGI in the germline V gene. The CDR3 consists of 15 residues. The V gene lost 5 bases and the J gene lost 0 bases, with 10 bases spanning the gap. This CDR3 reads CASSPTGSTNEKLFF. The CDR3 nucleotides read TGTGCCAGCAGTCCGACAGGATCAACTAATGAAAAACTGTTTTTT.

The rearrangement uses TRBV29-1 and TRBJ2-7; tentative D call: TRBD2 (5 bases). The germline V gene has CDR1 SQVTM and CDR2 ANQGSEA. V was shortened by 1 base and J by 4 bases, with 17 bases between the two germline ends. The CDR3 loop spans 15 amino acids. Written as DNA, the CDR3 is TGCAGCGTTGAAGTCCAGCGGAACAACGGATACGAGCAGTACTTC. Translated, it gives CSVEVQRNNGYEQYF.

V and J are TRBV28 and TRBJ1-5; TRBD1 aligns across 7 bases. Germline V CDR1 and CDR2: MDHEN, SYDVKM. The CDR3 contains 15 residues. V gave up 5 bases and J gave up 3 bases; unmatched junction bases: 7. The chain's CDR3 is CASSAWTGDNQPQHF. The CDR3 DNA follows: TGTGCCAGCAGTGCCTGGACAGGAGACAATCAGCCCCAGCATTTT.

This clone was found once. The chain carries TRBV30 and TRBJ1-6; a possible D gene is TRBD1 (5 bases). Germline V CDR1 and CDR2: GTSNPN, SVGIG (reference sequence). The length of the CDR3 is 13 residues. The ends were cut back, 2 bases at V and 7 bases at J, with 9 bases in the middle. In nucleotides, the CDR3 is TGTGCCTGGAGTCGGGGGACGAATTCACCCCTCCACTTT. It specifies CAWSRGTNSPLHF. Filled out from reference TRBV30 and TRBJ1-6, the complete variable domain reads SQTIHQWPATLVQPVGSPLSLECTVEGTSNPNLYWYRQAAGRGLQLLFYSVGIGQISSEVPQNLSASRPQDRQFILSSKKLLLSDSGFYLCAWSRGTNSPLHFGNGTRLTVT.

The gene calls are TRBV11-2 and TRBJ2-2; possibly TRBD1 for D (5 bases). This CDR3 is built from 13 residues. Trimming cost V 1 base and J 5 bases, with 5 bases left between them. Germline loops: CDR1 SGHAT, CDR2 FQNNGV. CDR3 amino acids: CASSLAGTGELFF. The CDR3 nucleotides read TGTGCCAGCAGCTTAGCAGGGACCGGGGAGCTGTTTTTT. The whole variable domain, remainder taken from reference TRBV11-2 and TRBJ2-2, is EAGVAQSPRYKIIEKRQSVAFWCNPISGHATLYWYQQILGQGPKLLIQFQNNGVVDDSQLPKDRFSAERLKGVDSTLKIQPAKLEDSAVYLCASSLAGTGELFFGEGSRLTVL.

The chain recombines TRBV11-2 with TRBJ1-1; 7 bases are a match to TRBD1. CDR3 length: 15 amino acids. V gave up 4 bases and J gave up 5 bases; unmatched junction bases: 10. Germline V lookup: CDR1 SGHAT, CDR2 FQNNGV. The CDR3: CASSYRKGGGTEAFF. DNA of the CDR3: TGTGCCAGCAGCTACCGGAAAGGGGGCGGAACTGAAGCTTTCTTT.

This clone occurred once. The chain uses TRBV14 and TRBJ2-7; no clear D gene. The CDR3 covers 15 residues. V was shortened by 0 bases and J by 3 bases, with 12 bases between the two germline ends. The germline CDR1 and CDR2 sequences are SGHDN and FVKESK. The CDR3 loop is CASSQEPSLRYEQYF. CDR3 nucleotide sequence: TGTGCCAGCAGCCAAGAACCCAGTTTACGCTACGAGCAGTACTTC.